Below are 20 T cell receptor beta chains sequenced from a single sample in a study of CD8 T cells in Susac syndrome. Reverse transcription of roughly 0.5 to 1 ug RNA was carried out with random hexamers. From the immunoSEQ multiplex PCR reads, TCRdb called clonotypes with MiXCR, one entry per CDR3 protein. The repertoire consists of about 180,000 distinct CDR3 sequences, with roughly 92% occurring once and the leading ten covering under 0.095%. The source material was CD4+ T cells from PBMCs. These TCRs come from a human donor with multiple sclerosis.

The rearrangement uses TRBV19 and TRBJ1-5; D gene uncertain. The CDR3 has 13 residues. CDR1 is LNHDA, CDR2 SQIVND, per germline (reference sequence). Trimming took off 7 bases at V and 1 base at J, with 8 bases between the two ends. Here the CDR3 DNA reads TGTGCCAGTAATGGTGGGAGCAATCAGCCCCAGCATTTT. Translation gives CASNGGSNQPQHF.

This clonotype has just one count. As DNA, the CDR3 is TGTGCCAGCAGTGAGGGACAGGTCATTAACTATGGCTACACCTTC. It encodes CASSEGQVINYGYTF. The chain joins TRBV2 to TRBJ1-2; 8 bases match TRBD1. V shed 3 bases, J shed 1 base, and the junction held 4 bases outside the gene matches. The CDR3 totals 15 residues. In germline, CDR1 is SNHLY, CDR2 FYNNEI.

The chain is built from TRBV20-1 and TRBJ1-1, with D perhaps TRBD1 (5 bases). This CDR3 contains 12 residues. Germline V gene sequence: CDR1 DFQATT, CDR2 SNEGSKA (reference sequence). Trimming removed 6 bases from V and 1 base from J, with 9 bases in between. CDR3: CSAGRQNTEAFF. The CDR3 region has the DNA TGCAGTGCGGGACGGCAGAACACTGAAGCTTTCTTT.

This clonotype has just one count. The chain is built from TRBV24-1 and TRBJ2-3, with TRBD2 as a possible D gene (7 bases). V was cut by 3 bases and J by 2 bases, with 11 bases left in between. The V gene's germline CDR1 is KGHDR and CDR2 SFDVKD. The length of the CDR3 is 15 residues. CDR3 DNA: TGTGCCACCAGTGATATGGGGGGGGCCACAGATACGCAGTATTTT. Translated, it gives CATSDMGGATDTQYF.

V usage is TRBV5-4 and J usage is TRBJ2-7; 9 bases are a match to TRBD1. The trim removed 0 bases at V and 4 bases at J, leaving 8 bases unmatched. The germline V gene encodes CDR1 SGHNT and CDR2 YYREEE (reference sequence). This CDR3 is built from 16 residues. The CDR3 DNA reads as TGTGCCAGCAGCTTGGGTGGACAGGGGAAGAAGTACGAGCAGTACTTC. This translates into CASSLGGQGKKYEQYF.

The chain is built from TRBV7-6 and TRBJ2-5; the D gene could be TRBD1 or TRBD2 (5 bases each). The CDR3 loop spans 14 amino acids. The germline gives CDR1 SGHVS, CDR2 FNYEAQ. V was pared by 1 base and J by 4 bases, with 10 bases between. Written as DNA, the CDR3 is TGTGCCAGCAGCTTAGAAGGTGGGGGAGAGACCCAGTACTTC. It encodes CASSLEGGGETQYF.

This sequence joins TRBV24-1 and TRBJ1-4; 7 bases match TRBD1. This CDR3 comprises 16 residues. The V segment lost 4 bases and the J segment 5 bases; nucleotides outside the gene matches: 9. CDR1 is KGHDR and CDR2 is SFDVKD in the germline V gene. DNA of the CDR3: TGTGCCACCAGTGACCCTGCCGGGACAGAGAATGAAAAACTGTTTTTT. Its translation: CATSDPAGTENEKLFF.

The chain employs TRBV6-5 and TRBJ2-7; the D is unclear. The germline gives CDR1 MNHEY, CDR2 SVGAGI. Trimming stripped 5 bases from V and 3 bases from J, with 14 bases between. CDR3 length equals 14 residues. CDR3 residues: CASSPGPWNYEQYF. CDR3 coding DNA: TGTGCCAGCAGTCCCGGCCCTTGGAACTACGAGCAGTACTTC.

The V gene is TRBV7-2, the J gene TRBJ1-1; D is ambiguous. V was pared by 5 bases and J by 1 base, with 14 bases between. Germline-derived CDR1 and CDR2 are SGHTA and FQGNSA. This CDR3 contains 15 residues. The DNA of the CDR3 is TGTGCCAGCAGCCCCCGCGGGTGGGGGAACACTGAAGCTTTCTTT. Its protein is CASSPRGWGNTEAFF.

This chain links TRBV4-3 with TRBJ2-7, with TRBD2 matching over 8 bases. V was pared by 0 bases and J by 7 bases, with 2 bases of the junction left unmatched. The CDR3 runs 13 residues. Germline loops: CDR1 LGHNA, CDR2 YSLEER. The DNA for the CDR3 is TGCGCCAGCAGCCAAGAGGGCGGGAGGGAGCAGTACTTC. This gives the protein CASSQEGGREQYF.

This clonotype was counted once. CDR3 DNA: TGTGCCAGCAGCTTAGGATCTTCCGGCCGGGATGGCTACACCTTC. Residues: CASSLGSSGRDGYTF. The rearrangement links TRBV5-4 to TRBJ1-2, with D hard to call. Trimming took off 2 bases at V and 6 bases at J, with 17 bases between the two ends. CDR3 length: 15 residues. Germline CDR1 and CDR2: SGHNT and YYREEE (reference sequence).

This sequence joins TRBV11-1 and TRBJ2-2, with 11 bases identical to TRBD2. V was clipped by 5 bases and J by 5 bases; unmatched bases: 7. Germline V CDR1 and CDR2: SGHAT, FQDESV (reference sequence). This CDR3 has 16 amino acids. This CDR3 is CASSITGLAGTGELFF. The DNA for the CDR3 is TGTGCCAGCAGCATTACCGGACTAGCGGGTACCGGGGAGCTGTTTTTT.

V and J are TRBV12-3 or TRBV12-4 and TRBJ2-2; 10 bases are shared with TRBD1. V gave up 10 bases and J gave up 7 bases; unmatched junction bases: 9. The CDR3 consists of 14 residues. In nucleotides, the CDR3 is TGTGCCACCTACCCGGGACAGGGGAACGGGGAGCTGTTTTTT. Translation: CATYPGQGNGELFF.

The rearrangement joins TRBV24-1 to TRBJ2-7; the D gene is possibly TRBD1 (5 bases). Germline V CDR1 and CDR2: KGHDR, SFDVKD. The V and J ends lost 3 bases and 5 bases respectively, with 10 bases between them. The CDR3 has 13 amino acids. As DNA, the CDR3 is TGTGCCACCAGTGATAATGGCAGGGACGAGCAGTACTTC. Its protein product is CATSDNGRDEQYF.

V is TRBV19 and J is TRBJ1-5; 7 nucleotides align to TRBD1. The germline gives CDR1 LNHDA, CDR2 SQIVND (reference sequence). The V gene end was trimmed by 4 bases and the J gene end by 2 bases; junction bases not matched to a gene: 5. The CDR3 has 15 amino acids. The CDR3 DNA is TGTGCCAGTAGTAAAACAGGGGCCGGCAATCAGCCCCAGCATTTT. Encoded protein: CASSKTGAGNQPQHF.

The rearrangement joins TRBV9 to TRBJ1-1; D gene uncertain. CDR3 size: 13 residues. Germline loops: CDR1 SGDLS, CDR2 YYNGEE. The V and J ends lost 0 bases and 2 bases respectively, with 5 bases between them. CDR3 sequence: CASSVDHNTEAFF. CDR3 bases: TGTGCCAGCAGCGTAGACCACAACACTGAAGCTTTCTTT. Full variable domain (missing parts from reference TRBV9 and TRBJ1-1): DSGVTQTPKHLITATGQRVTLRCSPRSGDLSVYWYQQSLDQGLQFLIQYYNGEERAKGNILERFSAQQFPDLHSELNLSSLELGDSALYFCASSVDHNTEAFFGQGTRLTVV.

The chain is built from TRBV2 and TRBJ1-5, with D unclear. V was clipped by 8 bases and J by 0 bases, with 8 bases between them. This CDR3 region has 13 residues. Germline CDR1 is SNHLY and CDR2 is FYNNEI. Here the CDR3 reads CASGSVSNQPQHF. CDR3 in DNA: TGTGCCAGCGGGTCCGTTAGCAATCAGCCCCAGCATTTT.

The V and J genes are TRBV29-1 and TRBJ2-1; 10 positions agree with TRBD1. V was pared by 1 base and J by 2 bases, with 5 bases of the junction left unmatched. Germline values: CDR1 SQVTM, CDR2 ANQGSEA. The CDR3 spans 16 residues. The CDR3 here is CSVEGAGQGPYNEQFF. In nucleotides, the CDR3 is TGCAGCGTTGAAGGGGCGGGACAGGGGCCCTACAATGAGCAGTTCTTC.

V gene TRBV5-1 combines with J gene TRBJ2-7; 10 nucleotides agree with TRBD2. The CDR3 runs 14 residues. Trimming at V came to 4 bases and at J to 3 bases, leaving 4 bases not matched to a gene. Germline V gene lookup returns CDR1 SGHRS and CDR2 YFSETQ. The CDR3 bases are TGCGCCAGCAGCACCACTAGCGGGGTCTACGAGCAGTACTTC. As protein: CASSTTSGVYEQYF. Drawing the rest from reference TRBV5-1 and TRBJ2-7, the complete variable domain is KAGVTQTPRYLIKTRGQQVTLSCSPISGHRSVSWYQQTPGQGLQFLFEYFSETQRNKGNFPGRFSGRQFSNSRSEMNVSTLELGDSALYLCASSTTSGVYEQYFGPGTRLTVT.

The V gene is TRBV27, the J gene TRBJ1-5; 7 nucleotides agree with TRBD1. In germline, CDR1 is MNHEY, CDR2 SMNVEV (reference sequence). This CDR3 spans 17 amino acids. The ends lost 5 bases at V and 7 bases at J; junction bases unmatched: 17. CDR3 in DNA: TGTGCCAGCAGTCCCCAAACTCTCGGGACAGCACGCCAGCCCCAGCATTTT. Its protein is CASSPQTLGTARQPQHF.